These 13 T cell receptor beta chains were all obtained from the same sample, sequenced in a study of OX40 agonist ivuxolimab in advanced cancers. Clones were sequenced by immunoSEQ multiplex PCR, and TCRdb holds only the in-frame ones, with some missing. The sample includes about 21,000 clones, 88% seen only once; the top ten take about 10%. The specimen comprised CD4+ or CD8+ T cells sorted from blood, sampled in a trial of the OX40 agonist ivuxolimab. These receptors were taken from an adult with an advanced solid tumor such as melanoma, head and neck, liver or kidney cancer.

This clone was detected once. The chain couples TRBV4-1 to TRBJ2-7; TRBD2 matches 9 bases. The germline V gene has CDR1 MGHRA and CDR2 YSYEKL. CDR3 size: 17 residues. V lost 3 bases, J lost 5 bases, and 14 bases stayed unmatched. The CDR3 here is CASSQTARSGGWDEQYF. In nucleotides, the CDR3 is TGCGCCAGCAGCCAGACCGCCCGGAGCGGGGGGTGGGACGAGCAGTACTTC.

The rearrangement links TRBV27 to TRBJ2-7; D is possibly TRBD1 (6 bases). Trimming cost V 5 bases and J 0 bases, with 11 bases left between them. This CDR3 is built from 14 residues. Germline V gives CDR1 MNHEY, CDR2 SMNVEV (reference sequence). CDR3 sequence: CASSPGTISYEQYF. Here the CDR3 DNA reads TGTGCCAGCAGTCCAGGGACAATCTCCTACGAGCAGTACTTC.

Only a few counts were recorded for this clone. DNA of the CDR3: TGTGCCACCAGCAATTATCATGCAGGGGAGGACACTGAAGCTTTCTTT. Its protein product is CATSNYHAGEDTEAFF. This chain links TRBV15 with TRBJ1-1, with a possible D match to TRBD1 (6 bases). Per germline, CDR1 LNHNV and CDR2 YYDKDF (reference sequence). The CDR3 spans 16 residues. V dropped 4 bases and J dropped 3 bases, with 18 bases sitting between them.

This chain connects TRBV27 to TRBJ2-3; a weak D match, TRBD2 (6 bases). The germline gives CDR1 MNHEY, CDR2 SMNVEV (reference sequence). The CDR3 totals 16 residues. V lost 4 bases, J lost 2 bases, and 16 bases lay in between. CDR3 coding DNA: TGTGCCAGCAGTTCCTCTTGGGCGGGGACCACAGATACGCAGTATTTT. This codes for CASSSSWAGTTDTQYF.

The CDR3 reads CASSPLSNYGYTF. Here the CDR3 DNA reads TGTGCCAGCAGCCCCTTATCAAACTATGGCTACACCTTC. The V and J genes are TRBV7-9 and TRBJ1-2, with D unclear. CDR1 is SEHNR and CDR2 is FQNEAQ in the germline V gene (reference sequence). The CDR3 covers 13 residues. V was clipped by 5 bases and J by 2 bases, with 9 bases between them.

The V and J genes are TRBV9 and TRBJ2-7, with no clear D. V was trimmed by 4 bases and J by 7 bases, leaving 15 bases between them. Germline CDR1 reads SGDLS; CDR2 reads YYNGEE. This CDR3 has 13 residues. The CDR3 DNA reads TGTGCCAGCAGCCCCAATGACGGACCTGAGCAGTACTTC. Translating it yields CASSPNDGPEQYF.

The CDR3 nucleotides read TGCGCCAGCAGCGTCCAAGAGACCCAGTACTTC. Protein: CASSVQETQYF. This sequence joins TRBV4-1 and TRBJ2-5; D uncertain. Germline values: CDR1 MGHRA, CDR2 YSYEKL. V was trimmed by 5 bases and J by 1 base, leaving 2 bases between them. The CDR3 length is 11 residues.

The chain carries TRBV6-1 and TRBJ2-5; no clear D gene. The J call is doubtful: the DNA matches TRBJ2-7 better. CDR3 length: 13 residues. Germline assignment: CDR1 MNHNS and CDR2 SASEGT. CDR3 loop: CASSEAGIYEQYF. The CDR3 DNA sequence: TGTGCCAGCAGTGAAGCTGGTATCTACGAGCAGTACTTC.

This chain connects TRBV10-3 to TRBJ1-3; possible D gene TRBD1, 6 bases. The germline V gene has CDR1 ENHRY and CDR2 SYGVKD. Trimming cost V 4 bases and J 6 bases, with 16 bases left between them. CDR3 size: 15 residues. CDR3 sequence (DNA): TGTGCCATCAGTGTCACTTCGGGGGCCGTAAACACCATATATTTT. Protein sequence: CAISVTSGAVNTIYF.

This clone has a handful of counts. This chain links TRBV9 with TRBJ1-5; D is perhaps TRBD1 (6 bases). Trimming cost V 0 bases and J 7 bases, with 11 bases left between them. The V gene's germline CDR1 is SGDLS and CDR2 YYNGEE. The CDR3 contains 14 residues. DNA for the CDR3: TGTGCCAGCAGCGTAGGGGGGCTGGGGCAGCCCCAGCATTTT. Translation gives CASSVGGLGQPQHF.

This sequence joins TRBV7-9 and TRBJ1-4; 7 nucleotides agree with TRBD1. Germline V lookup: CDR1 SEHNR, CDR2 FQNEAQ (reference sequence). The J segment lost 8 bases and the V segment lost 4 bases, leaving 7 bases of the junction unmatched. The CDR3 has 14 residues. CDR3 nucleotides: TGTGCCAGCAGCTCCGGGACAGTAACAGAAAAACTGTTTTTT. This gives the protein CASSSGTVTEKLFF. The complete variable domain, with remaining parts taken from reference TRBV7-9 and TRBJ1-4, reads DTGVSQNPRHKITKRGQNVTFRCDPISEHNRLYWYRQTLGQGPEFLTYFQNEAQLEKSRLLSDRFSAERPKGSFSTLEIQRTEQGDSAMYLCASSSGTVTEKLFFGSGTQLSVL.

The V gene is TRBV2, the J gene TRBJ2-7; a weak D match, TRBD2 (5 bases). V lost 4 bases and J 6 bases, leaving 13 bases between the germline ends. The CDR3 is 13 amino acids. Germline V CDR1 and CDR2: SNHLY, FYNNEI. The CDR3 loop reads CASSVEGWGEQYF. CDR3 DNA: TGTGCCAGCAGTGTAGAGGGATGGGGCGAGCAGTACTTC.

The chain recombines TRBV9 with TRBJ2-7; D tentatively fits TRBD1 or TRBD2 (5 bases each). CDR1 and CDR2 (germline): SGDLS, YYNGEE. This CDR3 spans 13 amino acids. Trimming removed 0 bases at V and 7 bases at J, with 11 bases between. CDR3 sequence: CASSVAQRGEQYF. The CDR3 bases are TGTGCCAGCAGCGTAGCGCAGAGGGGTGAGCAGTACTTC.